Each of the 8 T cell receptor beta chains below was sequenced from the same sample in a study of OX40 agonist ivuxolimab in advanced cancers. This table comes from immunoSEQ multiplex PCR, and its TCRdb copy is limited to in-frame clones, with some not included. This table holds under 25,000 clones, less than 90% found once. This sample comprised CD4+ or CD8+ T cells sorted from blood, obtained in a trial of the OX40 agonist ivuxolimab. These receptors came from an adult with an advanced solid tumor such as melanoma, head and neck, liver or kidney cancer.

This rearrangement joins TRBV29-1 to TRBJ2-1, with 8 positions matching TRBD2. J lost 0 bases, V lost 1 base, and 5 bases had no gene match. The CDR3 sequence is 16 residues long. CDR1 is SQVTM and CDR2 is ANQGSEA in the germline V gene. The CDR3 sequence: CSVEVGRGGSYNEQFF. CDR3 nucleotides: TGCAGCGTTGAAGTTGGTCGGGGGGGCTCCTACAATGAGCAGTTCTTC.

The DNA for the CDR3 is TGTGCCAGCAGCTTGGGGGGGGACTGGAGAGATACGCAGTATTTT. Its translation: CASSLGGDWRDTQYF. The chain employs TRBV5-8 and TRBJ2-3; D possibly corresponds to TRBD2 (6 bases). In germline, CDR1 is SGHTS, CDR2 YDEGEE. V lost 0 bases and J lost 5, with 13 bases in between. This CDR3 comprises 15 residues.

The chain has TRBV2 and TRBJ2-6, with D hard to call. V lost 6 bases and J lost 4, with 19 bases in between. The length of the CDR3 is 17 residues. CDR1 is SNHLY and CDR2 is FYNNEI in the germline V gene. The DNA of the CDR3 is TGTGCCAGCAGGGCGAAAATAAAAGGGTCCGGGGCCAACGTCCTGACTTTC. Translating gives CASRAKIKGSGANVLTF.

A word on this clone: Different DNA sequences within this sample yield the same CDR3. The chain is built from TRBV6-6 and TRBJ2-3; TRBD1 matches at 12 bases. The CDR3 extends over 15 amino acids. The V gene end was trimmed by 5 bases and the J gene end by 1 base; junction bases not matched to a gene: 1. CDR1 is MNHNY and CDR2 is SVGAGI in the germline V gene (reference sequence). CDR3 sequence reads: CASSGTGGGTDTQYF. In DNA form, the CDR3 reads TGTGCCAGCAGTGGGACAGGGGGCGGCACAGATACGCAGTATTTT.

This rearrangement joins TRBV2 to TRBJ1-1; D gene uncertain. Germline-derived CDR1 and CDR2 are SNHLY and FYNNEI. V was trimmed by 4 bases and J by 5 bases, leaving 11 bases between them. The CDR3 totals 13 residues. The CDR3 DNA reads TGTGCCAGCAGTGGTGGGCCCGATACTGAAGCTTTCTTT. Translation: CASSGGPDTEAFF.

The chain recombines TRBV6-5 with TRBJ2-7; TRBD2 aligns across 9 bases. The CDR3 is made up of 14 amino acids. Germline assignment: CDR1 MNHEY and CDR2 SVGAGI. The junction had 4 bases not matched to a gene; V was cut back by 3 bases and J by 4 bases. The CDR3 loop reads CASSYSGRWYEQYF. The CDR3, as DNA: TGTGCCAGCAGTTATAGCGGGAGATGGTACGAGCAGTACTTC.

The rearrangement joins TRBV6-5 to TRBJ2-5; D might be TRBD1 (6 bases). Germline lookup yields CDR1 MNHEY and CDR2 SVGAGI. The CDR3 contains 14 residues. The V end was cut by 8 bases, the J end by 0 bases, with 13 bases between. CDR3 DNA: TGTGCCAGCCACGGACAGACGTACCAAGAGACCCAGTACTTC. This translates into CASHGQTYQETQYF.

CDR3 bases: TGTGCCAGCAGTCGCGAAGGGCCTTCACCCCTCCACTTT. Translation gives CASSREGPSPLHF. The chain links TRBV27 to TRBJ1-6; the D is unclear. The CDR3 sequence is 13 residues long. The germline gives CDR1 MNHEY, CDR2 SMNVEV (reference sequence). The germline V and J ends were trimmed by 5 bases and 9 bases, with 11 bases remaining between them.